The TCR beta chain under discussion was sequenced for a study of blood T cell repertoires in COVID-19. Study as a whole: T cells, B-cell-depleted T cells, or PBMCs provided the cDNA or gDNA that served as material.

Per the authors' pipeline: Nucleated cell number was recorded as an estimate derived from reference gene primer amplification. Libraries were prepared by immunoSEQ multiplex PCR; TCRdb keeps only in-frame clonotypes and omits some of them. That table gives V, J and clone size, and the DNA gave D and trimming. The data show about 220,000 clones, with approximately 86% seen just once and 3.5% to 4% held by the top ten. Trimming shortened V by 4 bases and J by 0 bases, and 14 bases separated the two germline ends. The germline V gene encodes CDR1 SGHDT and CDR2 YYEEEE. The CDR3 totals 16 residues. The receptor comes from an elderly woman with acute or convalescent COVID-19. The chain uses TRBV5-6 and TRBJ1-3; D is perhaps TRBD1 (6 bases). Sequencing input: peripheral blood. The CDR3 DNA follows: TGTGCCAGCAGCACACACCGGACAGACTCTGGAAACACCATATATTTT. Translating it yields CASSTHRTDSGNTIYF.